This TCR beta chain was identified in a study of blood T cells in healthy people across ages. Primed by a sample-barcoded 5' primer and a J-beta primer mix, a second PCR proceeded for roughly 6 to 12 cycles. Each CDR3 protein is one row after TCRdb ran MiXCR on the 5' RACE reads. Of more than 900,000 distinct CDR3 sequences in the sample, approximately 25% were seen once. Germline V gene data show CDR1 as DFQATT and CDR2 as SNEGSKA (reference sequence). This CDR3 comprises 20 residues. These data also featured in a second study, about T cells of mothers and their children. That paper notes: Overlap measured in related mother-child pairs was slightly, non-significantly higher than in unrelated pairs.

The chain combines TRBV20-1 with TRBJ2-1, with 11 nucleotides matching TRBD2. The last part of the DNA fits TRBJ2-5 better; the J call may be wrong. The sample was blood. The sequence was collected from a girl aged 2 to 9 in good health. CDR3 loop: CSARALGGGSGGGTIETQYF. The CDR3 nucleotides are TGCAGTGCTAGAGCCCTCGGAGGCGGTAGCGGGGGGGGTACGATAGAGACCCAGTACTTC.